This T cell receptor (beta chain) derives from a study of identical twins. Study conclusions and caveats: Twin pairs' shared out-of-frame alpha sequences were enriched in low generation probability.

Regarding this clonotype: The antigen is not known.

Trimming took off 1 base at V and 6 bases at J, with 10 bases between the two ends. The germline V gene has CDR1 SGHTA and CDR2 FQGNSA. CDR3 length: 13 residues. TCRdb analysed the 5' RACE reads with MiXCR anew, one entry per CDR3 protein. This table has roughly 1.6 million distinct CDR3 sequences, 25% to 35% appearing once. The chain couples TRBV7-2 to TRBJ2-7, with D tentatively TRBD2 (5 bases). The sample taken for sequencing was cord blood. This receptor was taken from a newborn girl in good health. CDR3 DNA sequence: TGTGCCAGCAGCTTAGGGGGTCTAGCCGAGCAGTACTTC. This codes for CASSLGGLAEQYF.